This TCR beta chain is from a study of blood T cell repertoires in COVID-19. Looking at the study overall: The origin of the acute and convalescent COVID-19 samples was the United States, Italy and Spain. Sources were T cells, B-cell-depleted T cells, or PBMCs; the material itself was cDNA or gDNA.

How the authors handled the data: Amplification of reference gene primers provided the estimated nucleated cell counts. The protocol was immunoSEQ multiplex PCR, while the TCRdb copy is restricted to in-frame clones and leaves out a portion. The V and J calls and clone size come from that table; D and trimming were worked out from the DNA. The sample yields approximately 180,000 clones, around 85% seen once. The Seattle patients, enrolled during active infection, were followed longitudinally. Trimming took 2 bases from V and 6 from J; bases not matched to a gene: 4. Per germline, CDR1 MNHEY and CDR2 SVGEGT. This CDR3 spans 14 amino acids.

The chain links TRBV6-2 or TRBV6-3 to TRBJ1-5; 7 nucleotides line up with TRBD1. The clonotype was recovered from a person between 65 and 79 years old with COVID-19, enrolled during active disease. Input material: peripheral blood. CDR3 coding DNA: TGTGCCAGCAGTTACAGGGGGCGAGGTCAGCCCCAGCATTTT. Encoded protein: CASSYRGRGQPQHF.